Each of the 25 T cell receptor beta chains below was sequenced from the same sample in a study of blood T cell repertoires in COVID-19 (dated by TCRdb to about 2020). Libraries came from the immunoSEQ multiplex PCR assay. Here the immuneACCESS table is served through TCRdb, limited to in-frame sequences with V and J called. Missing clones are a known gap in these copies; in checked studies unresolved V genes cover under half, and the rest lacks a known reason. Recorded for this sample are approximately 40,000 clones; around 83% of them occurred a single time. The top ten clones comprise roughly 2.7% of the sample. Sequencing input: peripheral blood. Receptors originate from a woman between 55 and 75 years old with acute or convalescent COVID-19.

The chain employs TRBV4-1 and TRBJ1-6; TRBD1 is a possible D gene (5 bases). The CDR3 covers 16 residues. V lost 5 bases to trimming and J lost 10 bases, with 21 bases between them. CDR1 is MGHRA, CDR2 YSYEKL, per germline. CDR3 protein: CASSSLDILRQSPLHF. DNA of the CDR3: TGCGCCAGCAGCTCTTTGGACATCCTCCGCCAGTCACCCCTCCACTTT.

The chain is built from TRBV23-1 and TRBJ1-5; tentative D call: TRBD1 (5 bases). TRBV23-1 is treated as an ORF (open reading frame) with a function not yet certain. V lost 2 bases to trimming and J lost 0 bases, with 17 bases between them. The CDR3 length is 18 residues. The CDR3 here is CASSQIRREPYSNQPQHF. The CDR3 bases are TGCGCCAGCAGTCAAATTCGCAGGGAACCTTATAGCAATCAGCCCCAGCATTTT.

The rearrangement uses TRBV6-1 and TRBJ2-7; 9 bases fit TRBD2. V lost 3 bases to trimming and J lost 5 bases; unmatched junction nucleotides: 8. The CDR3 consists of 15 residues. CDR1 is MNHNS, CDR2 SASEGT, per germline. CDR3 nucleotide sequence: TGTGCCAGCAGTGAGGGAAGCGGGGGGTTCAACGAGCAGTACTTC. Translating gives CASSEGSGGFNEQYF.

This chain joins TRBV6-2 or TRBV6-3 and TRBJ1-1; TRBD1 might be the D (5 bases). V shed 3 bases and J shed 1 base, with 15 bases lying between them. Germline loops: CDR1 MNHEY, CDR2 SVGEGT. This CDR3 spans 16 amino acids. CDR3 nucleotides: TGTGCCAGCAGTTATATAACAGGCAGGGCGAACACTGAAGCTTTCTTT. As protein: CASSYITGRANTEAFF.

This clone has only a few counts. The chain joins TRBV5-5 to TRBJ2-1; 10 nucleotides agree with TRBD1. V was pared by 4 bases and J by 7 bases, with 2 bases of the junction left unmatched. Germline CDR1 SGHKS, CDR2 YYEKEE (reference sequence). The CDR3 consists of 13 residues. CDR3 coding DNA: TGTGCCAGCAGCAGGGACAGGGGTAATGAGCAGTTCTTC. The encoded protein is CASSRDRGNEQFF.

The V call is TRBV28, the J call TRBJ1-6; no definite D call. Germline-derived CDR1 and CDR2 are MDHEN and SYDVKM. CDR3 size: 14 residues. The ends were cut back, 6 bases at V and 0 bases at J, with 6 bases in the middle. CDR3 amino acids: CASRSSSYNSPLHF. As DNA, the CDR3 is TGTGCCAGCAGGTCCAGCTCCTATAATTCACCCCTCCACTTT.

The rearrangement joins TRBV6-5 to TRBJ1-2, with D possibly matching TRBD1 (6 bases). Trimming took off 2 bases at V and 4 bases at J, with 14 bases between the two ends. This CDR3 has 15 amino acids. Germline loops: CDR1 MNHEY, CDR2 SVGAGI. This CDR3 reads CASSYDPGETYGYTF. DNA of the CDR3: TGTGCCAGCAGTTACGATCCAGGGGAGACCTATGGCTACACCTTC.

The chain is built from TRBV6-5 and TRBJ1-6, with D tentatively TRBD1 (6 bases). The V end was cut by 0 bases, the J end by 6 bases, with 12 bases between. In germline, CDR1 is MNHEY, CDR2 SVGAGI. CDR3 length equals 16 residues. The CDR3 coding sequence is TGTGCCAGCAGTTACTCGCAGGGGCTAGGTAATTCACCCCTCCACTTT. This translates into CASSYSQGLGNSPLHF.

V and J are TRBV7-9 and TRBJ1-2, with 8 bases aligning to TRBD1. Germline V gene lookup returns CDR1 SEHNR and CDR2 FQNEAQ (reference sequence). After removal of 2 bases from V and 8 bases from J, the junction contained 4 bases not matched to a gene. The CDR3 length is 13 residues. The CDR3 nucleotides read TGTGCCAGCAGCTTACAGGGGGCGGACGGCTACACCTTC. Residues: CASSLQGADGYTF.

The chain joins TRBV3-1 (or the pseudogene TRBV3-2) to TRBJ1-4; D ambiguous. This CDR3 region has 13 residues. The germline gives CDR1 LGHDT, CDR2 YNNKEL (reference sequence). The V end was cut by 0 bases, the J end by 4 bases, with 3 bases between. CDR3 in DNA: TGTGCCAGCAGCCAAGATAGTAATGAAAAACTGTTTTTT. Protein: CASSQDSNEKLFF.

The V call is TRBV10-1, the J call TRBJ2-7; no clear D. The CDR3 runs 14 residues. Germline V gene data show CDR1 as WNHNN and CDR2 as SYGVQD (reference sequence). V lost 2 bases and J 2 bases, leaving 10 bases between the germline ends. The CDR3 spells CASSEAGSPYEQYF. The CDR3 coding sequence is TGCGCCAGCAGTGAGGCAGGCAGCCCCTACGAGCAGTACTTC.

The rearrangement uses TRBV24-1 and TRBJ1-2; 9 bases align to TRBD1. CDR1 is KGHDR and CDR2 is SFDVKD in the germline V gene. The CDR3 covers 17 residues. Germline trimming cut 2 bases from V and 3 bases from J; bases unmatched to any gene: 9. CDR3 coding DNA: TGTGCCACCAGTGATTCCGGGACAGGGTGGGACTACTATGGCTACACCTTC. Translated: CATSDSGTGWDYYGYTF.

The chain uses TRBV6-1 and TRBJ2-1; maybe TRBD2 (5 bases). The length of the CDR3 is 15 residues. Trimming cost V 1 base and J 10 bases, with 17 bases left between them. Germline-derived CDR1 and CDR2 are MNHNS and SASEGT. The CDR3 reads CASSEVVGAAGEQFF. The CDR3 DNA follows: TGTGCCAGCAGTGAAGTCGTGGGAGCGGCCGGGGAGCAGTTCTTC.

J is TRBJ1-6 and V is TRBV9; 7 bases match TRBD1. The V segment lost 2 bases and the J segment 7 bases; nucleotides outside the gene matches: 6. This CDR3 has 15 residues. CDR1 is SGDLS, CDR2 YYNGEE, per germline. The CDR3 is CASSVRDSSNSPLHF. The CDR3 region has the DNA TGTGCCAGCAGCGTCAGGGACAGCTCCAATTCACCCCTCCACTTT. The variable domain in full, with the rest retrieved from reference TRBV9 and TRBJ1-6, is DSGVTQTPKHLITATGQRVTLRCSPRSGDLSVYWYQQSLDQGLQFLIQYYNGEERAKGNILERFSAQQFPDLHSELNLSSLELGDSALYFCASSVRDSSNSPLHFGNGTRLTVT.

The chain carries TRBV7-2 and TRBJ1-4; D possibly corresponds to TRBD1 (5 bases). CDR1 is SGHTA, CDR2 FQGNSA, per germline. This CDR3 has 15 residues. V was pared by 8 bases and J by 5 bases, with 18 bases between. The CDR3, as DNA: TGTGCCAGCGCAAAACGGTCGGGGGAAAATGAAAAACTGTTTTTT. Residues: CASAKRSGENEKLFF.

The chain joins TRBV18 to TRBJ1-1, with D unresolved. The CDR3 consists of 12 residues. V lost 8 bases and J 1 base, leaving 8 bases between the germline ends. Germline CDR1 and CDR2: KGHSH and LQKENI. The CDR3 nucleotides read TGTGCCAGCCTAAGAAGGAACACTGAAGCTTTCTTT. It specifies CASLRRNTEAFF.

The V gene is TRBV14, the J gene TRBJ2-7; no definite D call. The ends were cut back, 0 bases at V and 1 base at J, with 7 bases in the middle. The CDR3 runs 14 residues. Germline V gene data show CDR1 as SGHDN and CDR2 as FVKESK. CDR3 bases: TGTGCCAGCAGCCAAGATCTGGCTTCCTACGAGCAGTACTTC. Translating it yields CASSQDLASYEQYF.

The rearrangement uses TRBV5-1 and TRBJ2-1; D perhaps matches TRBD2 (5 bases). V gave up 1 base and J gave up 4 bases, with 9 bases separating them. The CDR3 has 14 residues. Looked up from germline, CDR1 is SGHRS and CDR2 is YFSETQ. CDR3 nucleotide sequence: TGCGCCAGCAGCTTGAACCCGGGGTACAATGAGCAGTTCTTC. Protein: CASSLNPGYNEQFF.

This clone was detected only a few times. The chain joins TRBV6-5 to TRBJ2-2; 9 bases match TRBD2. Germline loops: CDR1 MNHEY, CDR2 SVGAGI. The junction had 5 bases not matched to a gene; V was cut back by 8 bases and J by 4 bases. The CDR3 runs 14 residues. CDR3 sequence reads: CASGSGRSTGELFF. The DNA of the CDR3 is TGTGCCAGCGGAAGCGGGAGGAGCACCGGGGAGCTGTTTTTT.

The chain couples TRBV4-1 to TRBJ1-2; TRBD1 is a possible D gene (5 bases). This CDR3 has 13 residues. The V end lost 1 base, the J end lost 7 bases, and 10 bases lay between the germline ends. Germline CDR1 is MGHRA and CDR2 is YSYEKL. The CDR3 DNA follows: TGCGCCAGCAGCCAAGTCGACAGTTTTGGCTACACCTTC. It is translated as CASSQVDSFGYTF.

The rearrangement joins TRBV4-1 to TRBJ2-1; possible D gene TRBD1, 6 bases. Trimming stripped 2 bases from V and 0 bases from J, with 11 bases between. The CDR3 extends over 16 amino acids. The germline V gene encodes CDR1 MGHRA and CDR2 YSYEKL. CDR3 sequence reads: CASSQLQGSSYNEQFF. The CDR3 region has the DNA TGCGCCAGCAGCCAATTGCAGGGGAGCTCCTACAATGAGCAGTTCTTC.

This rearrangement joins TRBV28 to TRBJ1-1; 7 nucleotides match TRBD1. Trimming cost V 6 bases and J 4 bases; bases outside gene matches: 14. Germline assignment: CDR1 MDHEN and CDR2 SYDVKM. The CDR3 totals 16 residues. The chain's CDR3 is CASRKRADRRGTEAFF. In DNA, the CDR3 is TGTGCCAGCAGAAAACGAGCGGACAGGCGGGGCACTGAAGCTTTCTTT.

On this clone: At one boundary the junction diverges from the germline segment, which might be a read error. The chain recombines TRBV20-1 with TRBJ2-7, with D uncertain. Germline assignment: CDR1 DFQATT and CDR2 SNEGSKA (reference sequence). The CDR3 has 13 amino acids. The CDR3 sequence: CSASNHRDNEQYF. The CDR3 DNA reads TGCAGCGCTAGTAACCACAGAGACAACGAGCAGTACTTC.

V gene TRBV30 combines with J gene TRBJ2-1, with 12 nucleotides matching TRBD2. Germline V gene sequence: CDR1 GTSNPN, CDR2 SVGIG (reference sequence). The CDR3 sequence is 16 residues long. Unmatched junction bases numbered 12, after V lost 3 bases and J lost 9 bases. CDR3 residues: CAWSAPGTSGSFEQFF. The DNA for the CDR3 is TGTGCCTGGAGCGCTCCCGGGACTAGCGGGTCCTTTGAGCAGTTCTTC.

The genes are TRBV18 and TRBJ2-2; 7 nucleotides line up with TRBD1. The CDR3 spans 16 residues. The V and J ends lost 2 bases and 1 base, in that order; junction bases with no gene match: 4. Germline CDR1 and CDR2: KGHSH and LQKENI. DNA for the CDR3: TGTGCCAGCTCACCAGTGGGACAGAAGAACACCGGGGAGCTGTTTTTT. The encoded protein is CASSPVGQKNTGELFF.